Shown below are 10 T cell receptor beta chains from a single sample sequenced in a study of T cells expressing NK-cell markers. From its re-call of the 5' RACE reads, TCRdb lists each CDR3 protein once, without DNA. This table lists hundreds of thousands of distinct CDR3 sequences. Specimen: blood T cells: a sorted CD56 or NKG2C T cell subset, CD4+ or CD8+ T cells, or bulk PBMC T cells (not recorded which). Receptors originate from a man between 18 and 29 years old in good health.

This sequence joins TRBV7-9 and TRBJ1-2. Germline V gene data show CDR1 as SEHNR and CDR2 as FQNEAQ (reference sequence). The CDR3 loop spans 15 amino acids. CDR3 sequence reads: CASSYEQRTRLRYTF.

The rearrangement joins TRBV5-1 to TRBJ2-1. The CDR3 has 14 amino acids. Germline V gene lookup returns CDR1 SGHRS and CDR2 YFSETQ. CDR3 protein: CASRSRGGYNEQFF. Drawing the rest from reference TRBV5-1 and TRBJ2-1, the complete variable domain is KAGVTQTPRYLIKTRGQQVTLSCSPISGHRSVSWYQQTPGQGLQFLFEYFSETQRNKGNFPGRFSGRQFSNSRSEMNVSTLELGDSALYLCASRSRGGYNEQFFGPGTRLTVL.

This chain connects TRBV29-1 to TRBJ2-3; TCRdb gives TRBD2 as the D gene, but with no DNA this cannot be confirmed. Germline CDR1 is SQVTM and CDR2 is ANQGSEA. The length of the CDR3 is 12 residues. The chain's CDR3 is CSVRDGSDTQYF.

The chain recombines TRBV20-1 with TRBJ2-3. The CDR3 spans 16 residues. Germline V gene sequence: CDR1 DFQATT, CDR2 SNEGSKA (reference sequence). This CDR3 reads CSARVEAITSTDTQYF.

The chain uses TRBV12-3 or TRBV12-4 and TRBJ2-1; without DNA, the TCRdb call of TRBD2 cannot be checked. The CDR3 extends over 17 amino acids. Here the CDR3 reads CASSPTSSGRAQDEQFF.

CDR3 residues: CATGTSGGLGSYNEQFF. The genes are TRBV10-3 and TRBJ2-1; TCRdb lists TRBD2, though no DNA is available to test this call. This CDR3 is built from 17 residues. Looked up from germline, CDR1 is ENHRY and CDR2 is SYGVKD.

The chain combines TRBV7-6 with TRBJ2-1; TCRdb selects TRBD2, and the lack of DNA leaves this call unchecked. Germline V lookup: CDR1 SGHVS, CDR2 FNYEAQ. The length of the CDR3 is 12 residues. The CDR3 sequence is CASSITSSEQFF. Complete variable domain (other parts from reference TRBV7-6 and TRBJ2-1): GAGVSQSPRYKVTKRGQDVALRCDPISGHVSLYWYRQALGQGPEFLTYFNYEAQQDKSGLPNDRFSAERPEGSISTLTIQRTEQRDSAMYRCASSITSSEQFFGPGTRLTVL.

The chain is built from TRBV29-1 and TRBJ2-3. Looked up from germline, CDR1 is SQVTM and CDR2 is ANQGSEA. The CDR3 is 16 amino acids. CDR3 region: CSVQAHQTGSTDTQYF.

The chain has TRBV5-1 and TRBJ2-2; the D call from TCRdb, TRBD2, cannot be confirmed without DNA. Germline V gene lookup returns CDR1 SGHRS and CDR2 YFSETQ. This CDR3 region has 20 residues. The CDR3: CASSLRPWGWGAADTGELFF.

The V and J genes are TRBV10-3 and TRBJ2-3; TCRdb proposes TRBD1, but this gene call is untestable without DNA. CDR1 is ENHRY, CDR2 SYGVKD, per germline. This CDR3 contains 14 residues. The CDR3 reads CAIRADRTTDTQYF.